These 9 T cell receptor beta chains originate from one sample sequenced in a study of blood T cell repertoires in COVID-19. Sequencing used immunoSEQ multiplex PCR; TCRdb keeps in-frame clones, though not all of them. The top ten clones hold about 7% of a sample with 55,000 to 75,000 clones, about 87% of them seen once. Sequenced input: peripheral blood. The source of these receptors is a human donor with active COVID-19. The donor label of this sample is uncertain.

The table lists this clone with a count of one. The chain joins TRBV27 to TRBJ2-7; a possible D gene is TRBD2 (6 bases). The CDR3 is 13 residues long. V shed 5 bases and J shed 1 base, with 9 bases lying between them. The germline V gene encodes CDR1 MNHEY and CDR2 SMNVEV (reference sequence). In DNA form, the CDR3 reads TGTGCCAGCAGTCTGGACTATTCCTACGAGCAGTACTTC. It translates to CASSLDYSYEQYF.

The chain employs TRBV27 and TRBJ2-1, with D possibly being TRBD1 (6 bases). Germline V gene sequence: CDR1 MNHEY, CDR2 SMNVEV (reference sequence). The CDR3 sequence is 15 residues long. V was cut by 3 bases and J by 6 bases, with 15 bases left in between. CDR3 amino acids: CASSFGRGGLNEQFF. The CDR3 DNA follows: TGTGCCAGCAGTTTTGGCAGGGGTGGGCTCAATGAGCAGTTCTTC.

The gene calls are TRBV2 and TRBJ2-1; no reliable D call. Germline CDR1 reads SNHLY; CDR2 reads FYNNEI. The CDR3 extends over 13 amino acids. V lost 8 bases and J 9 bases, leaving 17 bases between the germline ends. The CDR3 here is CASLLSPGSEQFF. The DNA for the CDR3 is TGTGCCAGCCTCCTCTCTCCAGGAAGTGAGCAGTTCTTC.

This chain links TRBV7-9 with TRBJ2-5; no clear D. CDR3 size: 13 residues. Germline V gene sequence: CDR1 SEHNR, CDR2 FQNEAQ (reference sequence). V lost 3 bases and J lost 1, with 6 bases in between. CDR3 bases: TGTGCCAGCAGCTTGGCTAGCCAAGAGACCCAGTACTTC. The encoded protein is CASSLASQETQYF.

The chain carries TRBV24-1 and TRBJ1-2, with 9 bases that match TRBD1. The CDR3 runs to 14 residues. J gave up 6 bases and V 1 base, and 2 bases lay outside the gene matches. The germline gives CDR1 KGHDR, CDR2 SFDVKD. The CDR3 DNA follows: TGTGCCACCAGTGATTTTACAGGGGGCGATGGCTACACCTTC. This gives the protein CATSDFTGGDGYTF.

The V gene is TRBV5-4, the J gene TRBJ2-3, with D perhaps matching TRBD1 (6 bases). CDR3 length: 16 amino acids. V was cut by 1 base and J by 0 bases, with 12 bases left in between. The germline gives CDR1 SGHNT, CDR2 YYREEE (reference sequence). CDR3 region: CASSLRRQASTDTQYF. CDR3 nucleotides: TGTGCCAGCAGCTTGAGGAGACAGGCTAGCACAGATACGCAGTATTTT.

There are a few counts of this clone. The rearrangement joins TRBV11-1 to TRBJ2-7; TRBD2 is a possible D gene (5 bases). Per germline, CDR1 SGHAT and CDR2 FQDESV (reference sequence). The CDR3 contains 17 residues. V gave up 0 bases and J gave up 2 bases, with 17 bases separating them. As DNA, the CDR3 is TGTGCCAGCAGCTTAGCGCTAGAGGGCACACCACCCTACGAGCAGTACTTC. It codes for CASSLALEGTPPYEQYF.

This clone was counted once. The V call is TRBV5-5, the J call TRBJ2-1, with D uncertain. Trimming stripped 2 bases from V and 8 bases from J, with 8 bases between. The CDR3 totals 12 residues. Germline V CDR1 and CDR2: SGHKS, YYEKEE (reference sequence). The CDR3 sequence is CASSFSEYEQFF. The CDR3 DNA reads as TGTGCCAGCAGCTTTTCGGAGTATGAGCAGTTCTTC. Looking up the rest from reference TRBV5-5 and TRBJ2-1 gives the full variable domain: DAGVTQSPTHLIKTRGQQVTLRCSPISGHKSVSWYQQVLGQGPQFIFQYYEKEERGRGNFPDRFSARQFPNYSSELNVNALLLGDSALYLCASSFSEYEQFFGPGTRLTVL.

The chain carries TRBV5-4 and TRBJ2-7; D is perhaps TRBD2 (6 bases). The CDR3 runs to 14 residues. Germline V CDR1 and CDR2: SGHNT, YYREEE (reference sequence). V lost 4 bases and J 6 bases, leaving 17 bases between the germline ends. The CDR3 sequence is CASSAVGGSGEQYF. CDR3 bases: TGTGCCAGCAGCGCAGTTGGGGGGTCAGGCGAGCAGTACTTC.